Listed below are T cell receptor beta chains from one sample, sequenced in a study of T cell responses to AZD1222 COVID-19 vaccine. Assay used: immunoSEQ multiplex PCR; TCRdb lists only in-frame clones, some missing. The repertoire has around 170,000 clones, roughly 93% of them found once; the top ten carry over 0.85%. The source was peripheral blood, collected on day 0 of AZD1222 vaccination. The receptors come from an adult in good health. CDR3s leave out the opening cysteine and the closing phenylalanine or tryptophan.

V	J	CDR3
TRBV19	TRBJ1-2	ASSMVGPLANYGYT
TRBV5-5	TRBJ1-6	ASSSNRGNSPLH
TRBV3-1/TRBV3-2	TRBJ2-7	ASSHPRIQGEQY
TRBV14	TRBJ1-2	ASSRDPASNYGYT
TRBV2	TRBJ2-7	ASMALAVGDNYEQY
TRBV5-8	TRBJ2-7	ASSLAGRAGYEQY
TRBV18	TRBJ2-7	ASSSPRGGQY
TRBV24-1	TRBJ2-5	ATSEPTGLGETQY
TRBV4-3	TRBJ2-7	ASSPGTSPNEQY
TRBV25-1	TRBJ2-7	ASSLGEQY
TRBV19	TRBJ2-1	ASSTTDRTLYNEQF
TRBV5-6	TRBJ1-5	ASSLQRSNQPQH
TRBV7-9	TRBJ1-1	ASSFFQTATEAF
TRBV19	TRBJ2-4	ASAPEGNIQY
TRBV6-4	TRBJ2-7	ASSDSIFVGQAGIYEQY
TRBV27	TRBJ2-7	ASTPRGTAYEQY
TRBV5-1	TRBJ2-3	ASRDRAWADTQY
TRBV11-2	TRBJ1-4	ASSLQTADNEKLF
TRBV12-3/TRBV12-4	TRBJ1-1	ASSLGQSAEAF
TRBV15	TRBJ1-2	ATSREGRAAHGYT
TRBV7-2	TRBJ1-5	ASSLKEGSIIPQH
TRBV6-2/TRBV6-3	TRBJ1-5	ASSYRGGQPQH
TRBV10-3	TRBJ2-1	AISEARLAYEQF
TRBV27	TRBJ1-3	ASSSQTGSDTIY
TRBV20-1	TRBJ2-4	SASGEGNIQY
TRBV2	TRBJ1-2	ASSVGRQGYGYT
TRBV7-9	TRBJ2-5	ASSPRQIQETQY
TRBV11-2	TRBJ1-3	ASSLSRTRLSGNTIY